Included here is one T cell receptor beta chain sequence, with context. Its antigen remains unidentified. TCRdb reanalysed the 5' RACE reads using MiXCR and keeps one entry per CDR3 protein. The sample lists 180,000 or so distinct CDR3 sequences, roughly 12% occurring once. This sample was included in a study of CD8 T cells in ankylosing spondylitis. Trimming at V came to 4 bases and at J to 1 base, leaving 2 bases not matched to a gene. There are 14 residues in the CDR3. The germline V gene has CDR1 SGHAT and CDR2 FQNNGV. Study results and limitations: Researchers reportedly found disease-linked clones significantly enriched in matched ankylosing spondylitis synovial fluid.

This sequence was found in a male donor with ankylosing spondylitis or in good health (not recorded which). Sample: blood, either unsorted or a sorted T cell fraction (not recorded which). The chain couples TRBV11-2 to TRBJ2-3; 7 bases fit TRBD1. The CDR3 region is CASSYGTGTDTQYF. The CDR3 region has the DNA TGTGCCAGCAGCTACGGGACAGGCACAGATACGCAGTATTTT.